This T cell receptor beta chain was documented in a study of blood T cell repertoires in COVID-19. At the level of the study: In each case, the material was cDNA or gDNA derived from T cells, B-cell-depleted T cells, or PBMCs.

The germline V and J ends were trimmed by 2 bases and 2 bases, with 9 bases remaining between them. Germline V gives CDR1 SNHLY, CDR2 FYNNEI. The CDR3 sequence is 14 residues long. TCRdb's copy holds only in-frame clones and misses some; the assay was immunoSEQ multiplex PCR. The sample consists of a few hundred thousand clones, roughly 86% of them appearing once. Sequencing was done on a sample of peripheral blood. The TCR was taken from a woman in her twenties or thirties with COVID-19, enrolled during active disease. This chain uses TRBV2 with TRBJ1-2, with D possibly TRBD1 on 6 matching bases. CDR3 sequence (DNA): TGTGCCAGCAGTGAATATACAGGGAACTATGGCTACACCTTC. Translation: CASSEYTGNYGYTF. Together with reference TRBV2 and TRBJ1-2, the CDR3 gives the full variable domain: EPEVTQTPSHQVTQMGQEVILRCVPISNHLYFYWYRQILGQKVEFLVSFYNNEISEKSEIFDDQFSVERPDGSNFTLKIRSTKLEDSAMYFCASSEYTGNYGYTFGSGTRLTVV.